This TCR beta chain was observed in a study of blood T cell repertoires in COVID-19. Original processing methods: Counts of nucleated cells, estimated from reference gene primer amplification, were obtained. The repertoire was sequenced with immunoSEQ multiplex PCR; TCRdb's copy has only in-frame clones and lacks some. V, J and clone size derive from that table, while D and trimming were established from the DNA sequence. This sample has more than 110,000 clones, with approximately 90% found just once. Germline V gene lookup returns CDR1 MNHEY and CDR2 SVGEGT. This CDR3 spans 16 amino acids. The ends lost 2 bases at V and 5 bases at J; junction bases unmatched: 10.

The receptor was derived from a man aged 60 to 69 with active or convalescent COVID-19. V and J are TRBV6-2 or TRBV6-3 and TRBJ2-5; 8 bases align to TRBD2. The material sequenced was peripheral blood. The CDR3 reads CASSYTHGGGLETQYF. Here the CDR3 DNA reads TGTGCCAGCAGTTACACCCACGGGGGGGGGCTTGAGACCCAGTACTTC.